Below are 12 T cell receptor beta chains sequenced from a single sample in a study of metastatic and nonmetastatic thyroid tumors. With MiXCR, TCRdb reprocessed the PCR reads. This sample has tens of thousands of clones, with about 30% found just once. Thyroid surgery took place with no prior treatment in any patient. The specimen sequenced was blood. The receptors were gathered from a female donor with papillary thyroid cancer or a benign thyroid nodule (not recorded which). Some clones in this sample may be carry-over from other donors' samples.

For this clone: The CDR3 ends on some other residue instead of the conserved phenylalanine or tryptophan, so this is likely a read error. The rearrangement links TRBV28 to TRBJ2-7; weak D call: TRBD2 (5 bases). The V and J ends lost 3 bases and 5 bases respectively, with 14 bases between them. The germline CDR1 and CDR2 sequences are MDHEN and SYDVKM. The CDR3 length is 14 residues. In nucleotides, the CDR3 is TGTGCCAGCAGTTTGGAGGCACAGAACGACGAGCAGTACATA. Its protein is CASSLEAQNDEQYI.

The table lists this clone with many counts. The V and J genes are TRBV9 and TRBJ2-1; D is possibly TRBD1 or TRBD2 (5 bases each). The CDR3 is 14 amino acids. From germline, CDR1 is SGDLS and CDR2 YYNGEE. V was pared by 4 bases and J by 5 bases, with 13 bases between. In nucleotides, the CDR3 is TGTGCCAGCAGCCCCGGGACCCGAGACAATGAGCAGTTCTTC. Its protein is CASSPGTRDNEQFF. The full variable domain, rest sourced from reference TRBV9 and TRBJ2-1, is DSGVTQTPKHLITATGQRVTLRCSPRSGDLSVYWYQQSLDQGLQFLIQYYNGEERAKGNILERFSAQQFPDLHSELNLSSLELGDSALYFCASSPGTRDNEQFFGPGTRLTVL.

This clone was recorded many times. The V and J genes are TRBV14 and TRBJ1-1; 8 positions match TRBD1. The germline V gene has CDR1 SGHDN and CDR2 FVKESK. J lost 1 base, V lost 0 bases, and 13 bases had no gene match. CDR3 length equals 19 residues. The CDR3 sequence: CASSQDHWPLGTGNTEAFF. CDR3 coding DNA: TGTGCCAGCAGCCAAGATCACTGGCCCCTCGGGACAGGGAACACTGAAGCTTTCTTT.

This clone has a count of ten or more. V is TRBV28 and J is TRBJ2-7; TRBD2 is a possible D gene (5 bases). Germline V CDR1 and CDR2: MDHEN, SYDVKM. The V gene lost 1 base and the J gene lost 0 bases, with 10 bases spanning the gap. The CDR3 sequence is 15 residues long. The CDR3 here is CASSLSGFNSYEQYF. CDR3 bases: TGTGCCAGCAGTTTATCGGGATTCAACTCCTACGAGCAGTACTTC.

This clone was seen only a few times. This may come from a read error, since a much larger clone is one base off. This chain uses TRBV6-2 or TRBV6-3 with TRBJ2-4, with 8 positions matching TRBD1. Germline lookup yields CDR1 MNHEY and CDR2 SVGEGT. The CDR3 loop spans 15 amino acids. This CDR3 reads CANSAGGWAKNIRYF. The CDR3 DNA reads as TGTGCCAACAGCGCAGGGGGCTGGGCCAAAAACATTCGGTACTTC.

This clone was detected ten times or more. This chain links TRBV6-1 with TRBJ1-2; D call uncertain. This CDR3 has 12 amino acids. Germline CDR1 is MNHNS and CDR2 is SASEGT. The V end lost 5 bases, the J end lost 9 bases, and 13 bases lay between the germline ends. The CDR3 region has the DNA TGTGCCAGCAGTTCTGAACCCGATAGCTACACCTTC. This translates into CASSSEPDSYTF.

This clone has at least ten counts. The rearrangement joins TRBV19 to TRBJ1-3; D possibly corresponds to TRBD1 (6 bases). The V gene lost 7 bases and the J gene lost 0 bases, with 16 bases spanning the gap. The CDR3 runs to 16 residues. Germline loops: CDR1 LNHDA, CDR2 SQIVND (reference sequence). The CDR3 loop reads CASKPPGHLSGNTIYF. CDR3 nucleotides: TGTGCCAGTAAGCCCCCGGGACACCTCTCTGGAAACACCATATATTTT.

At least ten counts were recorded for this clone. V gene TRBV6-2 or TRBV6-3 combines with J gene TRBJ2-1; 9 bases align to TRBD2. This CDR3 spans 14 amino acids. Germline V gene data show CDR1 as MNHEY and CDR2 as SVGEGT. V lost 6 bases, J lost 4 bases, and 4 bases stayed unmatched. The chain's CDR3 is CASRRLADYNEQFF. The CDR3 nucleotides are TGTGCCAGCAGACGACTAGCGGATTACAATGAGCAGTTCTTC.

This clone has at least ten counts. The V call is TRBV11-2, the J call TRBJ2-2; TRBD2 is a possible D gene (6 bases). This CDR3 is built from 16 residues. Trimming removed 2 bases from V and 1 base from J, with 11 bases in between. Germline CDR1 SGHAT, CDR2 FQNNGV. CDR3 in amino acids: CASSLNPGVNTGELFF. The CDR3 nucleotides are TGTGCCAGCAGCTTAAATCCGGGGGTGAACACCGGGGAGCTGTTTTTT.

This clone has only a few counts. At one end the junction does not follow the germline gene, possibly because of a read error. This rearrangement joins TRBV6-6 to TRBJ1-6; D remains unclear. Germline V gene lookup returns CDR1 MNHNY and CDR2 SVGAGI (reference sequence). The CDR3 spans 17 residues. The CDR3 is CFSSYSTPDTYNTPLHF. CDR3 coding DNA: TGTTTCAGCAGTTACTCCACCCCAGACACTTATAATACACCCCTCCACTTT.

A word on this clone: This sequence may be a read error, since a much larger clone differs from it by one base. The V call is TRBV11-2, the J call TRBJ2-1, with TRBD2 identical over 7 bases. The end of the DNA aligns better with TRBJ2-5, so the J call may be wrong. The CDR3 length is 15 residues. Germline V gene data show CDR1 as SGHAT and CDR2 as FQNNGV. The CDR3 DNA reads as TGTTCCAGCAGCTTGGTGGGACTACGTTTAGAGACCCAGTACTTC. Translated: CSSSLVGLRLETQYF.

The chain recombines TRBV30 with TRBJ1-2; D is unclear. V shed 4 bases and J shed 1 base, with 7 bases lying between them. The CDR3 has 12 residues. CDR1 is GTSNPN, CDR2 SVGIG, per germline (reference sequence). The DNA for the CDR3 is TGTGCCTGGAACGGGGATAACTATGGCTACACCTTC. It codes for CAWNGDNYGYTF.